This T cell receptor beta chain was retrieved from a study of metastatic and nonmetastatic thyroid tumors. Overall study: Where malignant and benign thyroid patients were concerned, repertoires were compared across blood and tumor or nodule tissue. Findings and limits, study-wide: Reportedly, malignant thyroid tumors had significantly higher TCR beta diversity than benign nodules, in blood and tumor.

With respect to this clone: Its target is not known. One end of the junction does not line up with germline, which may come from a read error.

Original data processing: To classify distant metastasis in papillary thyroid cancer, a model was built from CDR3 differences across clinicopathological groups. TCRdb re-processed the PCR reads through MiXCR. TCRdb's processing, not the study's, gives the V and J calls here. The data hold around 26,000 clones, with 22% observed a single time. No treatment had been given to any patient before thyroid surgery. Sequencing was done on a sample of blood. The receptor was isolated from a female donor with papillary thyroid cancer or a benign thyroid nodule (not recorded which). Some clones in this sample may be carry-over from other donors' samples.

For the CDR3, the DNA is TGCGCCAGCAGCACGGAACAGGTTGGCAGGGGCGTTGAGCTGTTCTTC. This translates into CASSTEQVGRGVELFF. This sequence joins TRBV5-1 and TRBJ2-1; TRBD1 is a possible D gene (6 bases). Germline CDR1 SGHRS, CDR2 YFSETQ. CDR3 size: 16 residues. The full variable domain, with the rest looked up from reference TRBV5-1 and TRBJ2-1, is KAGVTQTPRYLIKTRGQQVTLSCSPISGHRSVSWYQQTPGQGLQFLFEYFSETQRNKGNFPGRFSGRQFSNSRSEMNVSTLELGDSALYLCASSTEQVGRGVELFFGPGTRLTVL.